The rows below give T cell receptor beta chains drawn from one sample of a study of shared clonotypes between healthy human individuals. Profiled with immunoSEQ multiplex PCR; TCRdb holds only in-frame clones, not every one. In the table there are 550,000 to 650,000 clones, 95% to 97% of which are singletons. Sequencing was performed on naive CD8+ T cells sorted from blood. The receptors derive from a woman between 25 and 40 years old in good health. The CDR3 runs from the conserved cysteine through the conserved F or W. D genes are given only for firm matches.

J gene	D gene	V gene	CDR3 protein	CDR3 DNA
TRBJ1-5	-	TRBV7-9	CASSPPGYSNQPQHF	TGTGCCAGCAGCCCGCCAGGGTATAGCAATCAGCCCCAGCATTTT
TRBJ2-7	-	TRBV5-6	CASSLVRGHEQYF	TGTGCCAGCAGCTTGGTGAGGGGACACGAGCAGTACTTC
TRBJ1-2	TRBD1	TRBV23-1	CAIRQGATGYTF	TGCGCCATCAGACAGGGGGCGACGGGCTACACCTTC
TRBJ1-2	TRBD1	TRBV10-1	CASSEDRGGYGYTF	TGCGCCAGCAGCGAAGACAGGGGGGGATATGGCTACACCTTC
TRBJ1-2	-	TRBV5-1	CASSLEPGANYGYTF	TGCGCCAGCAGCTTGGAGCCAGGAGCTAACTATGGCTACACCTTC
TRBJ1-1	-	TRBV30	CAWSVNTLLRNTEAFF	TGTGCCTGGAGTGTAAACACCCTCCTTCGGAACACTGAAGCTTTCTTT
TRBJ2-2	TRBD1	TRBV7-8	CASSPRTGRTGELFF	TGTGCCAGCAGCCCGCGGACAGGGAGGACCGGGGAGCTGTTTTTT
TRBJ2-1	-	TRBV29-1	CSVGLSSYNEQFF	TGCAGCGTGGGACTCAGCTCCTACAATGAGCAGTTCTTC
TRBJ2-2	-	TRBV27	CASSHRYTGELFF	TGTGCCAGCAGTCATAGGTACACCGGGGAGCTGTTTTTT
TRBJ1-1	-	TRBV7-9	CASSFERDLTENTEAFF	TGTGCCAGCAGCTTCGAAAGGGACCTAACTGAGAACACTGAAGCTTTCTTT
TRBJ2-2	TRBD2	TRBV7-3	CASSRPLLLAGVENTGELFF	TGTGCCAGCAGCCGACCTTTGTTACTAGCGGGAGTTGAGAACACCGGGGAGCTGTTTTTT
TRBJ1-5	TRBD1	TRBV6-1	CASMGQGARQPQHF	TGTGCCAGCATGGGACAGGGGGCGCGGCAGCCCCAGCATTTT
TRBJ2-1	TRBD2	TRBV5-1	CASSLAGGLEQFF	TGCGCCAGCAGCCTAGCGGGAGGGCTTGAGCAGTTCTTC
TRBJ2-3	-	TRBV29-1	CSVPRPRVREDTQYF	TGCAGCGTTCCTCGTCCCAGGGTGCGAGAAGATACGCAGTATTTT